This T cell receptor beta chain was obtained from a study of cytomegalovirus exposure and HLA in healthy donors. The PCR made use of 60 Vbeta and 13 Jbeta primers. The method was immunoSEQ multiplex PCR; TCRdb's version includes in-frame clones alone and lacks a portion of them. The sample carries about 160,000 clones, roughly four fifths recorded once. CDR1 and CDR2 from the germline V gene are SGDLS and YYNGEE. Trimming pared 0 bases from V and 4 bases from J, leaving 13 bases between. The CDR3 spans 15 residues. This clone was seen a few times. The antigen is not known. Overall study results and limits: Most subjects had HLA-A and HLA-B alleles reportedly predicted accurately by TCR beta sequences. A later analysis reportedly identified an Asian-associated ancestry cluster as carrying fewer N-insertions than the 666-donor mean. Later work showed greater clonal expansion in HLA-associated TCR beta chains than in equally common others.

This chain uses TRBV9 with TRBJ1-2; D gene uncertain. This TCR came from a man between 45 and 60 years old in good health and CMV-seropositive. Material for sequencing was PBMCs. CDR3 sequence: CASSVDPGVGYGYTF. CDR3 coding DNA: TGTGCCAGCAGCGTAGACCCGGGAGTTGGCTATGGCTACACCTTC.